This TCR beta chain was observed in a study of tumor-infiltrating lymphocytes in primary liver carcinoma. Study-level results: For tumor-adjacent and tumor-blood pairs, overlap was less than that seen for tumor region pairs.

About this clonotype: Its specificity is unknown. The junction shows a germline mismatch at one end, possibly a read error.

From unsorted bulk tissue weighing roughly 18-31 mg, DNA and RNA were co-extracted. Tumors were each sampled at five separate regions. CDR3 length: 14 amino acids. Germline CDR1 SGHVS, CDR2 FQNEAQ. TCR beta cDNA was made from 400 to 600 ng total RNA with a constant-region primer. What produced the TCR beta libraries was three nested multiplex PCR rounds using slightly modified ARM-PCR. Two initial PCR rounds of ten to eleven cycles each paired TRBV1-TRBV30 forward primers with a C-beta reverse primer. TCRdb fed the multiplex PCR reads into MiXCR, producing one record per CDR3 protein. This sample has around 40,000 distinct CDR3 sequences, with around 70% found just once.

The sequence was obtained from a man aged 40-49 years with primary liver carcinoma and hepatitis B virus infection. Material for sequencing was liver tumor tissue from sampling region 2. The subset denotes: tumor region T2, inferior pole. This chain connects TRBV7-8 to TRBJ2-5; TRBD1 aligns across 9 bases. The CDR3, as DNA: TGTGCCAGCAGCAGGGACAGGGAGATTGAGACCCAGCACTTC. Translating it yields CASSRDREIETQHF.